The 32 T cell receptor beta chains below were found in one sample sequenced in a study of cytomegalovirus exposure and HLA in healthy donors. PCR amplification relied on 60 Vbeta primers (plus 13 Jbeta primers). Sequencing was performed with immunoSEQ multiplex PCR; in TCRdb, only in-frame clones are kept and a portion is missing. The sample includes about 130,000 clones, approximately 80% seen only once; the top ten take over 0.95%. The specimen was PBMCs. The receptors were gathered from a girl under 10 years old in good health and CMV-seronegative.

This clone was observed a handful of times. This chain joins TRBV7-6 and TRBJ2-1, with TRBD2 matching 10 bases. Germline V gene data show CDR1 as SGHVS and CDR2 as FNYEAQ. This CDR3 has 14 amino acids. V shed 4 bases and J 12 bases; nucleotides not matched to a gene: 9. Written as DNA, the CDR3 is TGTGCCAGCAGCTCGAGCGGGGGGGTCTCTCCGCAGTTCTTC. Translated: CASSSSGGVSPQFF. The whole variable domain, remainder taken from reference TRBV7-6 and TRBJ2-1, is GAGVSQSPRYKVTKRGQDVALRCDPISGHVSLYWYRQALGQGPEFLTYFNYEAQQDKSGLPNDRFSAERPEGSISTLTIQRTEQRDSAMYRCASSSSGGVSPQFFGPGTRLTVL.

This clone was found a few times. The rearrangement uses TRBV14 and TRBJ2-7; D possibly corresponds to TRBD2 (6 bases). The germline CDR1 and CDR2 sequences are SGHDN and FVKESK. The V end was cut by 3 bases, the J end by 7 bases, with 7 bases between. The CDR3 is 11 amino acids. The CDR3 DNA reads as TGTGCCAGCAGCCAGGGGAGGGAGCAGTACTTC. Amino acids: CASSQGREQYF.

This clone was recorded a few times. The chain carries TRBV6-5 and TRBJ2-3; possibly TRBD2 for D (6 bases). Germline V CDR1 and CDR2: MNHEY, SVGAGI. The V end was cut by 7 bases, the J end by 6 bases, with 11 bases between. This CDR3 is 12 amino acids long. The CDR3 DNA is TGTGCCAGCAAGGCGGGGCCGGATACGCAGTATTTT. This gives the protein CASKAGPDTQYF.

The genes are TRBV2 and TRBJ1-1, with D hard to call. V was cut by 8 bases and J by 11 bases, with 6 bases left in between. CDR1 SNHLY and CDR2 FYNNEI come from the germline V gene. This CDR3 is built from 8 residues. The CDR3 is CASWHAFF. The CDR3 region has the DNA TGTGCCAGCTGGCATGCTTTCTTT.

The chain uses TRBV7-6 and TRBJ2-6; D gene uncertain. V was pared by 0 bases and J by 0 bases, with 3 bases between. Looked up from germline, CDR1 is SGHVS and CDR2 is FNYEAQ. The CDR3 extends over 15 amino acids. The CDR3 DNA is TGTGCCAGCAGCTTAGCGGCCTCTGGGGCCAACGTCCTGACTTTC. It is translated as CASSLAASGANVLTF.

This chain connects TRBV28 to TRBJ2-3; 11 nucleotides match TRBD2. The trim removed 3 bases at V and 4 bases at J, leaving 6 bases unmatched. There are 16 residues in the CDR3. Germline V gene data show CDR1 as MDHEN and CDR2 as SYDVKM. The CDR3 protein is CASSLALAGGPDTQYF. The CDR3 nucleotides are TGTGCCAGCAGTTTGGCTCTAGCGGGAGGCCCAGATACGCAGTATTTT.

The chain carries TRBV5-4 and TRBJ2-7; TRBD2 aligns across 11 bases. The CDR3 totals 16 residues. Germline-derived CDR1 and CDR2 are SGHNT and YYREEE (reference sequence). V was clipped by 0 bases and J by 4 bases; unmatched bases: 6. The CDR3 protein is CASSLGPLAGGYEQYF. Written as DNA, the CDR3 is TGTGCCAGCAGCTTGGGGCCCCTAGCGGGGGGTTACGAGCAGTACTTC.

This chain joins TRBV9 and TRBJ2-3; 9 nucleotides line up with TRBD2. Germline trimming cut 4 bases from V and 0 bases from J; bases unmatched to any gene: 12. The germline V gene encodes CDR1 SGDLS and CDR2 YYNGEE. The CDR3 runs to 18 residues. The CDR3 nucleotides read TGTGCCAGCAGCCCCTTCCCGATGACTAGCGGTAGCACAGATACGCAGTATTTT. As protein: CASSPFPMTSGSTDTQYF.

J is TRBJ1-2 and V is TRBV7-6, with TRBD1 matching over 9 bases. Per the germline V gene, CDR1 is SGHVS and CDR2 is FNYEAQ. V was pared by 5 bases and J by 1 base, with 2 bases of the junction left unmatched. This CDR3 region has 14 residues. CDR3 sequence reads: CASSRGQGNYGYTF. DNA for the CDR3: TGTGCCAGCAGCAGGGGACAGGGTAACTATGGCTACACCTTC.

The CDR3 loop is CASSLVQGGGEQYF. In DNA form, the CDR3 reads TGTGCCAGCAGCTTAGTGCAGGGAGGGGGCGAGCAGTACTTC. The chain carries TRBV7-9 and TRBJ2-7, with D tentatively TRBD2 (7 bases). Trimming took 1 base from V and 6 from J, leaving 13 bases between them. The length of the CDR3 is 14 residues. Germline V gene data show CDR1 as SEHNR and CDR2 as FQNEAQ (reference sequence).

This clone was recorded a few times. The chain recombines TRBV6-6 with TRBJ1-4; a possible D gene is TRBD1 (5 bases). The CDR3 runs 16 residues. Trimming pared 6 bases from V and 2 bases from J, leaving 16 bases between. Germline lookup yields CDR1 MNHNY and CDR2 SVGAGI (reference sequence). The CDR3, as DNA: TGTGCCAGCAGCAAGACAGTCTACACGACTAATGAAAAACTGTTTTTT. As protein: CASSKTVYTTNEKLFF.

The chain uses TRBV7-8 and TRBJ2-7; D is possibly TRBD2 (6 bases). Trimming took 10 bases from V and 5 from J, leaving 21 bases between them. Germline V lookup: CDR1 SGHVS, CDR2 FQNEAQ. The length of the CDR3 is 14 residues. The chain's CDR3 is CATLGGPGLDEQYF. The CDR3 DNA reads TGTGCCACTCTCGGGGGTCCAGGGTTAGACGAGCAGTACTTC.

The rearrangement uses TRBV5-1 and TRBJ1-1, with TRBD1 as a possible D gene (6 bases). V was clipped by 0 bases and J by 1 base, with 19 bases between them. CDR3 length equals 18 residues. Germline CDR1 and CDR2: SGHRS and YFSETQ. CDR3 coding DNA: TGCGCCAGCAGCTTGGGCCAGGGGACGTTGCTTCCGAACACTGAAGCTTTCTTT. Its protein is CASSLGQGTLLPNTEAFF.

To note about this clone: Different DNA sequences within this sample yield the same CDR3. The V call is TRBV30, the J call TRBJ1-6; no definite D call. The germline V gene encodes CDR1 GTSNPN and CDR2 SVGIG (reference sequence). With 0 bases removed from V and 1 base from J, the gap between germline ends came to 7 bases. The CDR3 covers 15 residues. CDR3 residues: CAWSVRGSYNSPLHF. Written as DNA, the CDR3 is TGTGCCTGGAGTGTCCGAGGATCCTATAATTCACCCCTCCACTTT.

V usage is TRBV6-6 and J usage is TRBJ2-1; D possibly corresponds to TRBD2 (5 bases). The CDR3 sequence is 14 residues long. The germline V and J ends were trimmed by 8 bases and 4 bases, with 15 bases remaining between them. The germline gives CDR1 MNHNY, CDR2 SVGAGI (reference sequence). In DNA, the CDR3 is TGTGCCAGCGAAGAAGGACTTCTATACAATGAGCAGTTCTTC. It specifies CASEEGLLYNEQFF.

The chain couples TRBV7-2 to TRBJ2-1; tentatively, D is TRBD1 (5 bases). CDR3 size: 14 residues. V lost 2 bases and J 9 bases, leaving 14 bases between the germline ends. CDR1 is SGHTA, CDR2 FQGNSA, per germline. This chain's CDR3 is CASSLWQGTSEQFF. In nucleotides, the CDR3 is TGTGCCAGCAGCTTATGGCAGGGTACAAGTGAGCAGTTCTTC.

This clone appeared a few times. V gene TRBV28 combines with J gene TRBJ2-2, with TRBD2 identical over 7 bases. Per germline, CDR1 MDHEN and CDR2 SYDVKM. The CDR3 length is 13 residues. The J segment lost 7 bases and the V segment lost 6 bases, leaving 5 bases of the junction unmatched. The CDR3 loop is CASRRGVGGELFF. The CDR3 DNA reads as TGTGCCAGCAGACGGGGGGTGGGCGGGGAGCTGTTTTTT. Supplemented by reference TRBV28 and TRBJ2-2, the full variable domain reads DVKVTQSSRYLVKRTGEKVFLECVQDMDHENMFWYRQDPGLGLRLIYFSYDVKMKEKGDIPEGYSVSREKKERFSLILESASTNQTSMYLCASRRGVGGELFFGEGSRLTVL.

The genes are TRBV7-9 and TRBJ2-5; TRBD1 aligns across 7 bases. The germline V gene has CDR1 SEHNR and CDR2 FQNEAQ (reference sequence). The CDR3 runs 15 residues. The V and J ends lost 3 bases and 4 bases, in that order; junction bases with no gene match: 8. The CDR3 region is CASSFRGGGRETQYF. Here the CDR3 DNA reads TGTGCCAGCAGCTTTCGAGGGGGCGGGCGAGAGACCCAGTACTTC.

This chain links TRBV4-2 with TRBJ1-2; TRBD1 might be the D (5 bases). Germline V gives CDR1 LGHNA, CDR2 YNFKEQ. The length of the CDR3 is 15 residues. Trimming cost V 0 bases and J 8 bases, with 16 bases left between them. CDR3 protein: CASSQDAGTNTGYTF. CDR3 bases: TGTGCCAGCAGCCAAGATGCGGGGACTAATACCGGCTACACCTTC.

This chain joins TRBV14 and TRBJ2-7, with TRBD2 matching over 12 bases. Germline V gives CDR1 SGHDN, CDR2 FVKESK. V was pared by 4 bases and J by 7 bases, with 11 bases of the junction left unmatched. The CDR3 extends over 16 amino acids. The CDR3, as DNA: TGTGCCAGCAGCCCTAAGATCGGACTAGCGGGAAGGGAGCAGTACTTC. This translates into CASSPKIGLAGREQYF.

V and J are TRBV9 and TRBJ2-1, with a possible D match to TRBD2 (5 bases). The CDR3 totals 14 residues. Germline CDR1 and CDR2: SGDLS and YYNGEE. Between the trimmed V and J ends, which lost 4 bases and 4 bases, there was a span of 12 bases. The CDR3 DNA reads TGTGCCAGCAGCCCTCCGGGCGGGTACAATGAGCAGTTCTTC. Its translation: CASSPPGGYNEQFF.

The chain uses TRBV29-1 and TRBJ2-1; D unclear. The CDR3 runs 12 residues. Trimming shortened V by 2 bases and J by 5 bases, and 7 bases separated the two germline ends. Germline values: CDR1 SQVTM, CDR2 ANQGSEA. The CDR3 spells CSVENTDNEQFF. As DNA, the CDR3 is TGCAGCGTTGAAAATACGGACAATGAGCAGTTCTTC.

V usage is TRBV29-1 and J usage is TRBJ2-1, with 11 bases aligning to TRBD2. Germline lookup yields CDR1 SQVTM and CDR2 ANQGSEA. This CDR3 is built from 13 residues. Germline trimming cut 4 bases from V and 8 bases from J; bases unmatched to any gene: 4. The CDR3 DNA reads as TGCAGCGTTGTAGCTAGCGGGGGGCATGAGCAGTTCTTC. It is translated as CSVVASGGHEQFF.

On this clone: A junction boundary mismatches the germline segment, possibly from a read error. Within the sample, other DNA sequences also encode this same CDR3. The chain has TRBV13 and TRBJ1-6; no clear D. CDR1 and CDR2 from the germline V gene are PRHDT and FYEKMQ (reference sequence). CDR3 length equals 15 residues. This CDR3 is CASSFGGEWNSPLHF. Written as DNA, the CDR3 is TGTGCCAGCAGCTTCGGCGGTGAGTGGAATTCCCCCCTCCACTTT.

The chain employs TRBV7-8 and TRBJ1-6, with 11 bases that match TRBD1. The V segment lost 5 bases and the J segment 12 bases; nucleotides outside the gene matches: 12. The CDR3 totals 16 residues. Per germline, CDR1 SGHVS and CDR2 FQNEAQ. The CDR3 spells CASSRIQGQGVLPLHF. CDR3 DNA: TGTGCCAGCAGCCGAATCCAGGGACAGGGGGTTTTACCCCTCCACTTT.

DNA of the CDR3: TGTGCCAGCAGTCGGGGTGAAATTGGTTACGAGCAGTACTTC. Translation: CASSRGEIGYEQYF. The chain uses TRBV6-5 and TRBJ2-7, with TRBD2 as a possible D gene (5 bases). V lost 5 bases and J lost 4, with 15 bases in between. The CDR3 is made up of 14 amino acids. In germline, CDR1 is MNHEY, CDR2 SVGAGI.

CDR3 sequence reads: CASSIDLRGNQPQHF. CDR3 sequence (DNA): TGTGCCAGTAGTATAGATCTACGGGGGAATCAGCCCCAGCATTTT. The rearrangement joins TRBV19 to TRBJ1-5; maybe TRBD1 (5 bases). Germline V gene lookup returns CDR1 LNHDA and CDR2 SQIVND (reference sequence). There are 15 residues in the CDR3. V lost 0 bases, J lost 4 bases, and 10 bases lay in between.

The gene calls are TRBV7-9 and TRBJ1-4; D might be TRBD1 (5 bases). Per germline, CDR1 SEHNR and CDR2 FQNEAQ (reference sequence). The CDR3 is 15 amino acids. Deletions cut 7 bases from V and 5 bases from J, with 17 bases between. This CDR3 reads CASNLRDLGNEKLFF. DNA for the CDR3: TGTGCCAGCAACCTGCGGGACCTCGGGAATGAAAAACTGTTTTTT.

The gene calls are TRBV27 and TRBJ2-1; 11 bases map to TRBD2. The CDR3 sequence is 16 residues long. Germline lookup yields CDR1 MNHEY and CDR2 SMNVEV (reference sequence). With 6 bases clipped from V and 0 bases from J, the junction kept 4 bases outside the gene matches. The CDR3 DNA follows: TGTGCCAGCAGGAGACTAGCGGGGAGCTCCTACAATGAGCAGTTCTTC. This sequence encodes CASRRLAGSSYNEQFF.

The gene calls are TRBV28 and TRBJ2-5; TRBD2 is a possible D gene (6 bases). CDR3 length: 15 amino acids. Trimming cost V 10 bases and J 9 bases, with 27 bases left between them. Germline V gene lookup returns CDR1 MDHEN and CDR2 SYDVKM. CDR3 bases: TGTGCCACCCTCCGATGGGACGCGCGTGGGGGGTCCCAGTACTTC. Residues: CATLRWDARGGSQYF.

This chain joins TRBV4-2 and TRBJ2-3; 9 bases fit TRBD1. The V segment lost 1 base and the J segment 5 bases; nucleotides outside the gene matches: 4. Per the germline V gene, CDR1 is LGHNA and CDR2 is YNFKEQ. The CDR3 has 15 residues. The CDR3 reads CASSQGPGQGDTQYF. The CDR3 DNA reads TGTGCCAGCAGCCAAGGACCGGGACAGGGAGATACGCAGTATTTT.

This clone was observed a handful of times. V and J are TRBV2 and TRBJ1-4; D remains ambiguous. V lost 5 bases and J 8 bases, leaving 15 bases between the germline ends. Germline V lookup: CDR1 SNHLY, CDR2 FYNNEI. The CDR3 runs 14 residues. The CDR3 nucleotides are TGTGCCAGCAGTACCCGACTTGGTCGGGAAAAACTGTTTTTT. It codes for CASSTRLGREKLFF.